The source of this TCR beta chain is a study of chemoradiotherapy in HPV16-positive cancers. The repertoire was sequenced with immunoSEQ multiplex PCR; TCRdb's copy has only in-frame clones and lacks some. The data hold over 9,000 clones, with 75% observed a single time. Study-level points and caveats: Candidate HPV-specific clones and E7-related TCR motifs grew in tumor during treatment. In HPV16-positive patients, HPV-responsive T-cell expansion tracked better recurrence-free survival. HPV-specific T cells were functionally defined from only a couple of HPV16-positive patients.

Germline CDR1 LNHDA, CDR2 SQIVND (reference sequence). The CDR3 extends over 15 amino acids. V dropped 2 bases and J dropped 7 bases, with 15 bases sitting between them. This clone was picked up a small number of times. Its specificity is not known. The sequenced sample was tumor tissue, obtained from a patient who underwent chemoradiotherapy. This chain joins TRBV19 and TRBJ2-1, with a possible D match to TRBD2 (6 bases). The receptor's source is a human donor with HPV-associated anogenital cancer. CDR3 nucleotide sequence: TGTGCCAGTAGTATACGGCTCGGGAGTGGGAATGAGCAGTTCTTC. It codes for CASSIRLGSGNEQFF.